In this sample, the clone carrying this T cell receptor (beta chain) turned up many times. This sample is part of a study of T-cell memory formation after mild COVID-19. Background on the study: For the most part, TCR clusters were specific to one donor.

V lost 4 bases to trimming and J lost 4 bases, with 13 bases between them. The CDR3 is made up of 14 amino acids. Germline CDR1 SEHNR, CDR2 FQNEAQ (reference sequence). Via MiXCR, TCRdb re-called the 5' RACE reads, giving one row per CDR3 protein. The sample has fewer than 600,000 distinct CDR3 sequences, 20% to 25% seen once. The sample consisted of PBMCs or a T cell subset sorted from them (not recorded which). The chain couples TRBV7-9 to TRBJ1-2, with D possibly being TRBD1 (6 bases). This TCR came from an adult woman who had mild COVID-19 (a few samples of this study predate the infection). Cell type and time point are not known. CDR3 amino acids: CASSSWTDLYGYTF. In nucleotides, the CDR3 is TGTGCCAGCAGCTCTTGGACAGACCTCTATGGCTACACCTTC. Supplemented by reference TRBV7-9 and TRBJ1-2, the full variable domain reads DTGVSQNPRHKITKRGQNVTFRCDPISEHNRLYWYRQTLGQGPEFLTYFQNEAQLEKSRLLSDRFSAERPKGSFSTLEIQRTEQGDSAMYLCASSSWTDLYGYTFGSGTRLTVV.